The 10 T cell receptor beta chains listed next were all sequenced from one sample in a study of monozygotic twins with inflammatory bowel disease (dated by TCRdb to about 2019). Libraries were constructed by 5' RACE. Sequencing was performed on an Illumina HiSeq 2500. Following reprocessing of the reads by TCRdb, the data hold one row per CDR3 protein sequence and no DNA is available. The sample table holds 150,000 to 200,000 distinct CDR3 sequences. The ten top clones hold 2.8% of the sample. The sequenced material came from blood. The receptors derive from a human donor with ulcerative colitis or Crohn's disease, or a healthy co-twin of an affected twin (not recorded which).

The rearrangement uses TRBV11-3 and TRBJ2-7; TCRdb proposes TRBD1, but this gene call is untestable without DNA. This CDR3 comprises 15 residues. In germline, CDR1 is SGHNT, CDR2 YENEEA. This chain's CDR3 is CASSPGPPSSYEQYF. Full variable domain (missing parts from reference TRBV11-3 and TRBJ2-7): EAGVVQSPRYKIIEKKQPVAFWCNPISGHNTLYWYLQNLGQGPELLIRYENEEAVDDSQLPKDRFSAERLKGVDSTLKIQPAELGDSAVYLCASSPGPPSSYEQYFGPGTRLTVT.

The V gene is TRBV11-2, the J gene TRBJ2-1. The CDR3 spans 15 residues. Germline loops: CDR1 SGHAT, CDR2 FQNNGV. The CDR3 spells CASSSRNGFSNEQFF.

The chain carries TRBV27 and TRBJ2-7; TCRdb lists TRBD1, though no DNA is available to test this call. CDR3 size: 19 residues. Germline V lookup: CDR1 MNHEY, CDR2 SMNVEV (reference sequence). The CDR3 region is CASSALNTRSLHNPYEQYF.

This chain connects TRBV7-9 to TRBJ1-2; without DNA, the TCRdb call of TRBD1 cannot be checked. CDR3 length: 14 residues. From germline, CDR1 is SEHNR and CDR2 FQNEAQ (reference sequence). The CDR3 spells CASSADRGGYGYTF.

This chain joins TRBV4-3 and TRBJ2-3. The CDR3 is 13 residues long. Germline assignment: CDR1 LGHNA and CDR2 YSLEER. The CDR3 region is CASSQGSVDTQYF.

The chain links TRBV5-1 to TRBJ2-6; with no DNA, the TCRdb D assignment of TRBD1 cannot be verified. This CDR3 has 16 residues. From germline, CDR1 is SGHRS and CDR2 YFSETQ. CDR3 protein: CASSVGPPGGANVLTF.

The chain couples TRBV5-1 to TRBJ1-1; with no DNA, the TCRdb D assignment of TRBD1 cannot be verified. This CDR3 spans 13 amino acids. The germline gives CDR1 SGHRS, CDR2 YFSETQ. CDR3 region: CASSYRANTEAFF.

V is TRBV4-1 and J is TRBJ2-7; checking the TCRdb D call of TRBD2 is not possible without DNA. This CDR3 has 16 amino acids. Germline V gives CDR1 MGHRA, CDR2 YSYEKL. The CDR3 loop reads CASSMRTQTTFYEQYF.

The chain carries TRBV20-1 and TRBJ2-1; TCRdb lists TRBD2, though no DNA is available to test this call. This CDR3 has 17 residues. CDR1 DFQATT and CDR2 SNEGSKA come from the germline V gene (reference sequence). The chain's CDR3 is CSARDLSGRRSYNEQFF.

The rearrangement uses TRBV5-4 and TRBJ2-5. Germline CDR1 SGHNT, CDR2 YYREEE (reference sequence). The CDR3 is 14 amino acids. CDR3 region: CASSSKQVGETQYF.